The rows below give T cell receptor beta chains drawn from one sample of a study of response to subunit inactivated influenza vaccine. Each CDR3 protein gets one entry after TCRdb re-called the RT-PCR reads with MiXCR. The data show a few hundred thousand distinct CDR3 sequences, 21% seen once. The sample was PBMCs from blood, taken approximately 20 months after vaccination. These receptor sequences come from a man aged 50 to 69 who received an inactivated influenza vaccine. The CDR3 runs from the conserved cysteine through the conserved F or W. D genes are given only for firm matches. A clone size is listed for some rows: how often the clone was seen (once, few, many), or a class if it is expanded.

abundance,d_gene,j_gene,v_gene,CDR3nt,CDR3aa
few,TRBD1,TRBJ1-1,TRBV19,TGTGCCAGTAGTTTTTCAGGGGGGGACACTGAAGCTTTCTTT,CASSFSGGDTEAFF
-,TRBD2,TRBJ2-3,TRBV18,TGTGCCAGCTCTCGCCTTATTAGCGGGAGGGCCGTAGATACGCAGTATTTT,CASSRLISGRAVDTQYF
-,-,TRBJ2-2,TRBV9,TGTGCCAGCAGCGTAGTAGTATGGCGGGGAGATCAGAACACCGGGGAGCTGTTTTTT,CASSVVVWRGDQNTGELFF
-,-,TRBJ2-7,TRBV7-9,TGTGCCAGCAGCGTAGCCGGGCCCACCTACGAGCAGTACTTC,CASSVAGPTYEQYF
-,-,TRBJ2-2,TRBV7-9,TGTGCCAGCAGCTCCCGGCGGGACACCGGGGAGCTGTTTTTT,CASSSRRDTGELFF
few,TRBD2,TRBJ2-2,TRBV7-9,TGTGCCAGCCGACGACTAGCGGGGACCGGGGAGCTGTTTTTT,CASRRLAGTGELFF
few,-,TRBJ2-3,TRBV5-1,TGCGCCAGCAGCGAAACGACAGATACGCAGTATTTT,CASSETTDTQYF
few,-,TRBJ1-5,TRBV29-1,TGCAGCGTTTCAGGGGATGATTATCAGCCCCAGCATTTT,CSVSGDDYQPQHF
few,-,TRBJ1-4,TRBV7-9,TGTGCCAGCAGCTTAGAGTCCCGTGGGAAACTGTTTTTT,CASSLESRGKLFF
few,TRBD2,TRBJ2-3,TRBV29-1,TGCAGCGTTGAAACCGGCGGGAGCGGCACAGATACGCAGTATTTT,CSVETGGSGTDTQYF
few,-,TRBJ1-5,TRBV19,TGTGCCAGTAATTGGGGAAGAGCCAATCAGCCCCAGCATTTT,CASNWGRANQPQHF
-,TRBD1,TRBJ2-1,TRBV9,TGTGCCAGCAGCGTAGGACAGGGTGGCGAGCAGTTCTTC,CASSVGQGGEQFF
-,-,TRBJ2-7,TRBV3-1,TGTGCCAGCAGCCAAGGGACAGTAAGGGACGAGCAGTACTTC,CASSQGTVRDEQYF
few,TRBD2,TRBJ2-3,TRBV3-1,TGTGCCAGCAGCCAACGCGGGGGATATACAGATACGCAGTATTTT,CASSQRGGYTDTQYF